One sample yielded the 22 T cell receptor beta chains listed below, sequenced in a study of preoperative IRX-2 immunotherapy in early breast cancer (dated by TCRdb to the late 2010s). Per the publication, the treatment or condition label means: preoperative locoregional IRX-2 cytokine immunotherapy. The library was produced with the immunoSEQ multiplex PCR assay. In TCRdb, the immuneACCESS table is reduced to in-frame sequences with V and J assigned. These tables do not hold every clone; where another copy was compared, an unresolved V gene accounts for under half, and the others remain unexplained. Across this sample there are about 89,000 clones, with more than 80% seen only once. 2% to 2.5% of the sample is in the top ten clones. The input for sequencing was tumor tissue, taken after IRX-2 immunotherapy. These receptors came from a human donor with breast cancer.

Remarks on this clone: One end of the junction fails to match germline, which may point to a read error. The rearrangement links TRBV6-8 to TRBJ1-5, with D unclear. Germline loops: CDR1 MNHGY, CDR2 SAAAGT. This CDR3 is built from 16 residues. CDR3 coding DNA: TGTGCCAACAGTGTCGGCGGAGGGCATAGCAATCAGCCCCAGCATTTT. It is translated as CANSVGGGHSNQPQHF.

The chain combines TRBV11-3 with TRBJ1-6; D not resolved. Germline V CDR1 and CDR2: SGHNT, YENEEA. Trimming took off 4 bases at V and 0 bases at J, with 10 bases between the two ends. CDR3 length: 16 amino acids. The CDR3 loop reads CASSSSDASYNSPLHF. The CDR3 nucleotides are TGTGCCAGCAGCTCTTCTGATGCCTCCTATAATTCACCCCTCCACTTT.

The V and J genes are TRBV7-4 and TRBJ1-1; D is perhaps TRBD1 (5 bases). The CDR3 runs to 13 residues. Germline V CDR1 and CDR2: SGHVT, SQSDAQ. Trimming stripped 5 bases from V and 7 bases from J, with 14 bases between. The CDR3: CASSGAGFGEAFF. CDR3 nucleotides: TGTGCCAGCAGCGGTGCAGGGTTCGGTGAAGCTTTCTTT.

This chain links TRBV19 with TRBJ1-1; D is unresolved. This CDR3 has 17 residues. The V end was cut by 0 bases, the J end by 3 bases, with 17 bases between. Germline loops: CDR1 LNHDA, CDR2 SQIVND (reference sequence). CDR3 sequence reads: CASSIDSATTRDTEAFF. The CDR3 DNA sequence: TGTGCCAGTAGTATAGATTCTGCGACTACAAGGGACACTGAAGCTTTCTTT.

CDR3 sequence (DNA): TGTGCCAGCTCACCACCGGCCGGGGACAGGGGGCTTTATGGCTACACCTTC. The encoded protein is CASSPPAGDRGLYGYTF. The chain joins TRBV18 to TRBJ1-2; TRBD1 matches at 12 bases. The CDR3 consists of 17 residues. After removal of 0 bases from V and 5 bases from J, the junction contained 7 bases not matched to a gene. The germline V gene encodes CDR1 KGHSH and CDR2 LQKENI.

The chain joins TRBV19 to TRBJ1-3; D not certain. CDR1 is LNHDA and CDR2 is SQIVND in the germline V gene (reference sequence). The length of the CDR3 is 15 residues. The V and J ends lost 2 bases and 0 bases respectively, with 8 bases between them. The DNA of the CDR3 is TGTGCCAGTAGTATATGGATGAGCTCTGGAAACACCATATATTTT. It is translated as CASSIWMSSGNTIYF.

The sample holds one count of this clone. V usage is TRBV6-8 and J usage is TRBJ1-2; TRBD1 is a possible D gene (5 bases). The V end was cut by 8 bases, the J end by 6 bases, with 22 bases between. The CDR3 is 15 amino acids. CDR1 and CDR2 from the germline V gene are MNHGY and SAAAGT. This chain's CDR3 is CASDRTGTGGDGYTF. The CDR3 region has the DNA TGTGCCAGCGACAGAACAGGAACAGGTGGCGATGGCTACACCTTC.

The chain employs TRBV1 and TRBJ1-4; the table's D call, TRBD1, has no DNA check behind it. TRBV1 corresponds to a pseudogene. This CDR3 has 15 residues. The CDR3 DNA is TGCGCCAGCAGCCAACTAGCGACAGGGGTTAATGAACTGTTTTTT. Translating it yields CASSQLATGVNELFF.

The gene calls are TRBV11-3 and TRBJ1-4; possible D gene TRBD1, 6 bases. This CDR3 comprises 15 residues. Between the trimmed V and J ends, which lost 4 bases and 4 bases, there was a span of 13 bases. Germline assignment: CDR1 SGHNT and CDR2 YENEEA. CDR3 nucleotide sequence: TGTGCCAGCAGCTATGGGGGGGCTAATAATGAAAAACTGTTTTTT. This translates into CASSYGGANNEKLFF.

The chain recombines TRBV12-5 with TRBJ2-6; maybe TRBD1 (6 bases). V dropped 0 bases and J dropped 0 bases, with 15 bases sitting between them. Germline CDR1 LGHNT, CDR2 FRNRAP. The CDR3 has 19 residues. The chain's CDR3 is CASGLVPKQGNSGANVLTF. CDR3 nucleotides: TGTGCTAGTGGTTTGGTACCTAAACAGGGAAACTCTGGGGCCAACGTCCTGACTTTC.

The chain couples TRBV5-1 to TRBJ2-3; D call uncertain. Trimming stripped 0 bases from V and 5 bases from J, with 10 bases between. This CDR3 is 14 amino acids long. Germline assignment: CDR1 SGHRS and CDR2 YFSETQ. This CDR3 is CASSLDVSQDTQYF. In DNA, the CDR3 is TGCGCCAGCAGCTTGGACGTTTCCCAAGATACGCAGTATTTT.

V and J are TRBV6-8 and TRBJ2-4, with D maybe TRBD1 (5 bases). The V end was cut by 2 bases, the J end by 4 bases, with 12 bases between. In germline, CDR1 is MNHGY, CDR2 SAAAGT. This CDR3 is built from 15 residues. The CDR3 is CASSYGQGWKNIQYF. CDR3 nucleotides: TGTGCCAGCAGTTACGGGCAGGGCTGGAAAAACATTCAGTACTTC.

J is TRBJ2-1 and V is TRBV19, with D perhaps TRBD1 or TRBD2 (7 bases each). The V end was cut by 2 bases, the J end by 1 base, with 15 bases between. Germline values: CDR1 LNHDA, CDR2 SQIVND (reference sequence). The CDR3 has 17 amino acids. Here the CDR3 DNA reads TGTGCCAGTAGTATACTTTCAGGGGGGGTATCCTACAATGAGCAGTTCTTC. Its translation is CASSILSGGVSYNEQFF.

CDR3 loop: CASSDGPDRGHEQFF. The DNA for the CDR3 is TGTGCCAGCAGCGACGGGCCCGATCGGGGTCATGAGCAGTTCTTC. The chain employs TRBV11-3 and TRBJ2-1, with a tentative D call TRBD2 (5 bases). Germline assignment: CDR1 SGHNT and CDR2 YENEEA. V was shortened by 5 bases and J by 8 bases, with 19 bases between the two germline ends. This CDR3 is built from 15 residues.

Here the CDR3 reads CASSLRGIGDTEAFF. The CDR3 DNA is TGTGCCAGCAGCTTGAGGGGGATCGGGGACACTGAAGCTTTCTTT. The rearrangement uses TRBV7-4 and TRBJ1-1; D is possibly TRBD1 (6 bases). CDR3 size: 15 residues. Trimming left V 3 bases short and J 3 bases short, with 14 bases between. Germline V lookup: CDR1 SGHVT, CDR2 SQSDAQ.

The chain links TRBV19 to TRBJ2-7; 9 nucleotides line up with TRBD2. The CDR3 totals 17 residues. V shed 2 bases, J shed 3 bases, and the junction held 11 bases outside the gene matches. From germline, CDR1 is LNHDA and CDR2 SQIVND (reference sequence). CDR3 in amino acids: CASSINSGRSQGYEQYF. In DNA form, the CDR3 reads TGTGCCAGTAGTATAAACAGCGGGAGGTCCCAAGGCTACGAGCAGTACTTC.

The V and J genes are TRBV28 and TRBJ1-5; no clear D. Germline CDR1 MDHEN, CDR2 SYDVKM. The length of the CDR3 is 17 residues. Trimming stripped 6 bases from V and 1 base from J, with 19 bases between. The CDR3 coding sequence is TGTGCCAGCAGCCTCCTTATGAGGGCTCGAAGCAATCAGCCCCAGCATTTT. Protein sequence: CASSLLMRARSNQPQHF.

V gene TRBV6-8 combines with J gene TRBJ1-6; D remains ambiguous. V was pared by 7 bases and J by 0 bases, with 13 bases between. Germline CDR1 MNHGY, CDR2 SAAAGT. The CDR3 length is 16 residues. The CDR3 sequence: CASTVQGSSYNSPLHF. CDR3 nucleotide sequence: TGTGCCAGCACCGTTCAAGGGAGCTCCTATAATTCACCCCTCCACTTT.

The CDR3 reads CASSLARSSGWIVEQFF. The DNA of the CDR3 is TGTGCCAGCAGTTTAGCCCGCAGTAGCGGGTGGATTGTTGAGCAGTTCTTC. The rearrangement joins TRBV9 to TRBJ2-1; 7 nucleotides align to TRBD2. The CDR3 is 17 amino acids. Germline-derived CDR1 and CDR2 are SGDLS and YYNGEE. After removal of 5 bases from V and 9 bases from J, the junction contained 20 bases not matched to a gene.

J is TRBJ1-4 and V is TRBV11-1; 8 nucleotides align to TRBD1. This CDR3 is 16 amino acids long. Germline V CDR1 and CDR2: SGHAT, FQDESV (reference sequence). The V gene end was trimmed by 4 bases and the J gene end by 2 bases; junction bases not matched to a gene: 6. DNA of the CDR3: TGTGCCAGCAGCTCGACAGGGGCCAAGACTAATGAAAAACTGTTTTTT. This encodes CASSSTGAKTNEKLFF. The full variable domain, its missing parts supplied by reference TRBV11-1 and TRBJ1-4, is EAEVAQSPRYKITEKSQAVAFWCDPISGHATLYWYRQILGQGPELLVQFQDESVVDDSQLPKDRFSAERLKGVDSTLKIQPAELGDSAMYLCASSSTGAKTNEKLFFGSGTQLSVL.

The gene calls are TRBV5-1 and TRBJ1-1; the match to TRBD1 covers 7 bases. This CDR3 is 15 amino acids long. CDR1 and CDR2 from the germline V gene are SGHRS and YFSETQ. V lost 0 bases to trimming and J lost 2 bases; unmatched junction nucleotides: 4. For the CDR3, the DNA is TGCGCCAGCAGCTTGGGAGGGGGCGCAAACACTGAAGCTTTCTTT. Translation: CASSLGGGANTEAFF.

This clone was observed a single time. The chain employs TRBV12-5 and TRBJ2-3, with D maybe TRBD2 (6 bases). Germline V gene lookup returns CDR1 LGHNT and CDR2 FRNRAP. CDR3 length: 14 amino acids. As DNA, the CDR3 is TGTGCCAGCGGGCTATCACCGACCCCAGATACGCAGTATTTT. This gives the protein CASGLSPTPDTQYF.